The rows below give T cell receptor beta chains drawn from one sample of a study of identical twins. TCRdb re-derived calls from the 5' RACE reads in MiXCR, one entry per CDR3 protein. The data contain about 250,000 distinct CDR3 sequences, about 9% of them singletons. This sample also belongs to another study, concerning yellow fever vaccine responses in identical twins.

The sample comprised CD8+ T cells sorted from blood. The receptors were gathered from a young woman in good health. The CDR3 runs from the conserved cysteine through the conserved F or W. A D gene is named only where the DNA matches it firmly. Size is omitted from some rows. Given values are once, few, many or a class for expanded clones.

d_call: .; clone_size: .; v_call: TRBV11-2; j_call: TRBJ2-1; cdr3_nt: TGTGCCAGCAGCTCCGTTCAAGGGGCCGATGAGCAGTTCTTC; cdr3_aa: CASSSVQGADEQFF
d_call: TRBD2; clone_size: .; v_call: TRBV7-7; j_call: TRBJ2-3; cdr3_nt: TGTGCTAGCAGCCCGACTAGCAGTTGGGGCACAGATACGCAGTATTTT; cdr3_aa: CASSPTSSWGTDTQYF
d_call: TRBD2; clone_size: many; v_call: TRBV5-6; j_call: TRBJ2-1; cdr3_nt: TGTGCCAGCAGCGGCGGGACTAGCGGAAACTCCTACAATGAGCAGTTCTTC; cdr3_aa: CASSGGTSGNSYNEQFF
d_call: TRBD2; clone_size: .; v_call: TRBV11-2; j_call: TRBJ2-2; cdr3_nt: TGTGCCAGCAGCTCCGGATTAGCGGGGGGGCAGGGCGGGGAGCTGTTTTTT; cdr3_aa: CASSSGLAGGQGGELFF
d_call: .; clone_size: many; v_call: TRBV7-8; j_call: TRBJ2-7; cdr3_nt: TGTGCCAGCAGCTTAGAGCGGTACAGGGACGAGCAGTACTTC; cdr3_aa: CASSLERYRDEQYF
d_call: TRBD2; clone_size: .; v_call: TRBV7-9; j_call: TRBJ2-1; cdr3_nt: TGTGCCAGCAGCTCCTCAACGGGGCTAGCGGGTTACAATGAGCAGTTCTTC; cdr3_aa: CASSSSTGLAGYNEQFF
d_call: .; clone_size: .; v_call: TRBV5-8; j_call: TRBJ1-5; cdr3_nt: TGTGCCAGCAGCTGGCCCGGGCCTAGCAATCAGCCCCAGCATTTT; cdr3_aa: CASSWPGPSNQPQHF
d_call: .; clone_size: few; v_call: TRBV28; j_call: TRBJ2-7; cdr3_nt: TGTGCCAGCAGTTTTACGGGGAGTAGTAACGAGCAGTACTTC; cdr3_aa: CASSFTGSSNEQYF
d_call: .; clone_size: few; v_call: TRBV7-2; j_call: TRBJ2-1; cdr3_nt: TGTGCCAGCAGCCCCTGGGTGCAGGGGTACAATGAGCAGTTCTTC; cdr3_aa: CASSPWVQGYNEQFF
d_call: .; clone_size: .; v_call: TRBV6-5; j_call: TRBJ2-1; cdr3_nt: TGTGCCAGCAGTTACACAGGGCTGAGCTCCTACAATGAGCAGTTCTTC; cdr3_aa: CASSYTGLSSYNEQFF
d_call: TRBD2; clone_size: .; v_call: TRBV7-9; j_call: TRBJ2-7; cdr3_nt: TGTGCCAGCAGTACGTCAGGACTAGCGGGAGTGAACGAGCAGTACTTC; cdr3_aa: CASSTSGLAGVNEQYF
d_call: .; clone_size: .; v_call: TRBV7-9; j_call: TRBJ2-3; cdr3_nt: TGTGCCAGCAGCCGATCGGCACGGGGACCCACAGATACGCAGTATTTT; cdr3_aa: CASSRSARGPTDTQYF
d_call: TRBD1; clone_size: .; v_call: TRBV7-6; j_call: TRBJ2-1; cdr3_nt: TGTGCCAGCAGCTTAGGAGACGGGACAGGACTCTACAATGAGCAGTTCTTC; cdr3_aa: CASSLGDGTGLYNEQFF
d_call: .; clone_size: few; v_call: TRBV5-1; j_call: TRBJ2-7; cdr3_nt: TGCGCCAGCAGCTTTGAAGGGGGGTTCTACGAGCAGTACTTC; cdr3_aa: CASSFEGGFYEQYF
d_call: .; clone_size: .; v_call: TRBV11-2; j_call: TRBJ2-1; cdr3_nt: TGTGCCAGCAGAGAGGGACACACCATTCTAAACAATGAGCAGTTCTTC; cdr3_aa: CASREGHTILNNEQFF
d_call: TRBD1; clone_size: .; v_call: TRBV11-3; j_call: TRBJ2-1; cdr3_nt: TGTGCCAGCAGCTTATGGACAGGGGACAATGAGCAGTTCTTC; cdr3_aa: CASSLWTGDNEQFF
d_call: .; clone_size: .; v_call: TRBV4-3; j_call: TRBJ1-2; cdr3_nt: TGCGCCAGCAGCCAAGGAGGGGTTGGAGGCTATGGCTACACCTTC; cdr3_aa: CASSQGGVGGYGYTF
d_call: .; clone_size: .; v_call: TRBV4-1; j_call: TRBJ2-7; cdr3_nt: TGCGCCAGCAGCCACCTTGGGGGGGAGCAGTACTTC; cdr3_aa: CASSHLGGEQYF
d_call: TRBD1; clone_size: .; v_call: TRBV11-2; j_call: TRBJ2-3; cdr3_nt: TGTGCCAGCAGCTTAGTTGGGACAGTTGGAGATACGCAGTATTTT; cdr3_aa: CASSLVGTVGDTQYF
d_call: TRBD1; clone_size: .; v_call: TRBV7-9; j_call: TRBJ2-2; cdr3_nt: TGTGCCAGCAGCCGACTCCCGGGACAGGGGACCGGGGAGCTGTTTTTT; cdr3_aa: CASSRLPGQGTGELFF
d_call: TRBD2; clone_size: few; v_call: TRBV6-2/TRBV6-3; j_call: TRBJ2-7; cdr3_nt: TGTGCCAGCAGTTACTCGACTAGCGGGAGGGTTACCTACGAGCAGTACTTC; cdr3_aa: CASSYSTSGRVTYEQYF
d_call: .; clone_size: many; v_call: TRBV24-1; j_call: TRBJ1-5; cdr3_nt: TGTGCCACCAGTGTGGGGGATAGCAATCAGCCCCAGCATTTT; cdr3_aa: CATSVGDSNQPQHF
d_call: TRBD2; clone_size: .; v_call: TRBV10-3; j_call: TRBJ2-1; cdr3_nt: TGTGCCATCACTAGCGGGGGGTCCAATGAGCAGTTCTTC; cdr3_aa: CAITSGGSNEQFF
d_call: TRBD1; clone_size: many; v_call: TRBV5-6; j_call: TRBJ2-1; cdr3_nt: TGTGCCAGCAGCCCTTACGATTCGGACAGGCCGAGCTCCTACAATGAGCAGTTCTTC; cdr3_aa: CASSPYDSDRPSSYNEQFF
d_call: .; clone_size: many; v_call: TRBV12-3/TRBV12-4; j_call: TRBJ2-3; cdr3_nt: TGTGCCAGCAGTCACGGGGGAGCACTAACAGATACGCAGTATTTT; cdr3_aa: CASSHGGALTDTQYF
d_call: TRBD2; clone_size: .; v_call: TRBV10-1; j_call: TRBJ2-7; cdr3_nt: TGCGCCAGCAGTGGCAGACTAGCGGGCTCCGAGCAGTACTTC; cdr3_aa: CASSGRLAGSEQYF
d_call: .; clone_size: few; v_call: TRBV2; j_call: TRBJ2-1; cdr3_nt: TGTGCCAGCAGTGACAGGATCTCCTACAATGAGCAGTTCTTC; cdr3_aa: CASSDRISYNEQFF
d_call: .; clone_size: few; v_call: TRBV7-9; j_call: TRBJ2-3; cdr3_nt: TGTGCCAGCAGCCCGAGGGACGACAGCACAGATACGCAGTATTTT; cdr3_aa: CASSPRDDSTDTQYF
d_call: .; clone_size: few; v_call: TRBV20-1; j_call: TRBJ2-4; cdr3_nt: TGCAGTGCGGGTGGGCGGGTCCTAGTCAAAAACATTCAGTACTTC; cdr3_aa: CSAGGRVLVKNIQYF
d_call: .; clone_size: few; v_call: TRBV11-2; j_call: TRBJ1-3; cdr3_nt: TGTGCCAGCAGCTCGGCGATAGAAAACACCATATATTTT; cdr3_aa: CASSSAIENTIYF
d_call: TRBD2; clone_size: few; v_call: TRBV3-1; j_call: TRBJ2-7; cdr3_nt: TGTGCCAGCAGCCAAGAACTAGCGTCTGAAAACGAGCAGTACTTC; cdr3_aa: CASSQELASENEQYF
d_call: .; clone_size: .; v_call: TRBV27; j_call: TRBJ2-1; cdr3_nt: TGTGCCAGCAGCAAACGGGGTACCTACAATGAGCAGTTCTTC; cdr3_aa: CASSKRGTYNEQFF
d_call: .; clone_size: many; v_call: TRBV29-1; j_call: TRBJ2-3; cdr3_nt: TGCAGCGTAGGAGGTCTACAAAGCACAGATACGCAGTATTTT; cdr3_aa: CSVGGLQSTDTQYF
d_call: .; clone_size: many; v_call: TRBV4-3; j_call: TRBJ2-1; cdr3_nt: TGCGCCAGCAGCCAAGATCGGGGCGGTAATGAGCAGTTCTTC; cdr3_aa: CASSQDRGGNEQFF
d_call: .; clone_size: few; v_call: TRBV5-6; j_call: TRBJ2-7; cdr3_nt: TGTGCCAGCAGCCCGACGGGGGCGGGGGAGCAGTACTTC; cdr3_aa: CASSPTGAGEQYF
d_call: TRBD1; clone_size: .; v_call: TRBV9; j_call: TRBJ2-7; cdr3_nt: TGTGCCAGCAGCGCCGGGACAGCCGGCTACGAGCAGTACTTC; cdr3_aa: CASSAGTAGYEQYF
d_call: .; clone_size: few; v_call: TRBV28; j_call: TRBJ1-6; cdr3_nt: TGTGCCAGCAGTTTTGCAGGGAGCTCCTATAATTCACCCCTCCACTTT; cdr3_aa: CASSFAGSSYNSPLHF
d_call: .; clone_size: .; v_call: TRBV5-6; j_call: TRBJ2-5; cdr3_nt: TGTGCCAGCAGCTTGGCTGTTGGCGGGGAGACCCAGTACTTC; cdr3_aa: CASSLAVGGETQYF
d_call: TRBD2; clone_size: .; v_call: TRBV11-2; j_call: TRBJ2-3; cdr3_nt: TGTGCCAGCAGCCTAAACGGACTAGCGGGATTCTACATCGGCACAGATACGCAGTATTTT; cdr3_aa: CASSLNGLAGFYIGTDTQYF
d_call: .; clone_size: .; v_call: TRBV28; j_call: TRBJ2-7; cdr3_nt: TGTGCCAGCAGTTTGGCACACTACTCCTACGAGCAGTACTTC; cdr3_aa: CASSLAHYSYEQYF
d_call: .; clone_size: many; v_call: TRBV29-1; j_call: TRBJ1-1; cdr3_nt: TGCAGCGTTGGGGGGCCGACTGAAGCTTTCTTT; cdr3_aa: CSVGGPTEAFF
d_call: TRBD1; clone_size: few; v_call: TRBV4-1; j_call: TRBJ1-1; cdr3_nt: TGCGCCAGCAGCCCACAGGGGGCGAACACTGAAGCTTTCTTT; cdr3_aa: CASSPQGANTEAFF
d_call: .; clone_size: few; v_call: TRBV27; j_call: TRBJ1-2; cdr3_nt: TGTGCCAGCAGCCCGGGGCCAACCTATGGCTACACCTTC; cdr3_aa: CASSPGPTYGYTF
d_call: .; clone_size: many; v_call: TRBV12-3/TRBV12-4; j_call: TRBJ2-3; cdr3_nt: TGTGCCAGCCTTGAAGAGGGGGATAGCACAGATACGCAGTATTTT; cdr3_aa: CASLEEGDSTDTQYF
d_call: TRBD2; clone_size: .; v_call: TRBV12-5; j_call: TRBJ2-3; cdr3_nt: TGTGCTAGTGGTATCTCTCTCGGCGGGAGGGATTCAGATACGCAGTATTTT; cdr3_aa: CASGISLGGRDSDTQYF
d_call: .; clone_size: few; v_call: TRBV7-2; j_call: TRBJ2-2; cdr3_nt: TGTGCCAGCAGCTCCTCAACGGGACTGATGAACACCGGGGAGCTGTTTTTT; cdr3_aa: CASSSSTGLMNTGELFF
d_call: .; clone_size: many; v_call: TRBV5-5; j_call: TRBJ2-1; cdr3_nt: TGTGCCAGCAGCCCACCGATTAGTCCTGAGCAGTTCTTC; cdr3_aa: CASSPPISPEQFF
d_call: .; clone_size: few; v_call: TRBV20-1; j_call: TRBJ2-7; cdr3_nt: TGCAGTGCTAGAGATCCACAGGGTCGGTACGAGCAGTACTTC; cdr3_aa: CSARDPQGRYEQYF
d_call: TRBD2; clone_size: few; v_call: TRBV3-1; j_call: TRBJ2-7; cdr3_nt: TGTGCCAGCAGCCACCGTTTTGGGAGGGGCGAGCAGTACTTC; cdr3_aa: CASSHRFGRGEQYF